The present entry profiles one T cell receptor (beta chain) with its context. Its antigen is undetermined. The data are from a study of CD8 T cells in ankylosing spondylitis. Notes on the study in general: Earlier work had already found some motif variants in reactive arthritis synovial fluid and blood. There was reportedly significant enrichment of clones that were disease-linked in matched ankylosing spondylitis synovial fluid. Ankylosing spondylitis blood seemed to carry a telltale TCR beta motif made of seven or eight highly homologous variants.

Trimming took off 3 bases at V and 0 bases at J, with 17 bases between the two ends. CDR1 SGHTA and CDR2 FQGNSA come from the germline V gene. The CDR3 is 17 amino acids. Molecular-barcoded quantitative 5'-RACE produced these TCR beta libraries. TCRdb processed the 5' RACE reads anew with MiXCR; each CDR3 protein has one entry. The table lists about 340,000 distinct CDR3 sequences, around 7.6% of them singletons. Sequences were obtained from blood, either unsorted or a sorted T cell fraction (not recorded which). The clonotype comes from a male donor with ankylosing spondylitis. The chain couples TRBV7-2 to TRBJ2-5, with D possibly being TRBD2 (5 bases). Here the CDR3 reads CASSFRTRRRDQETQYF. In DNA, the CDR3 is TGTGCCAGCAGCTTCCGAACAAGACGGCGGGACCAAGAGACCCAGTACTTC. The complete variable domain, with remaining parts taken from reference TRBV7-2 and TRBJ2-5, reads GAGVSQSPSNKVTEKGKDVELRCDPISGHTALYWYRQSLGQGLEFLIYFQGNSAPDKSGLPSDRFSAERTGGSVSTLTIQRTQQEDSAVYLCASSFRTRRRDQETQYFGPGTRLLVL.